The table lists the clone carrying this T cell receptor (beta chain) with many counts. CDR1 is MNHNS and CDR2 is SASEGT in the germline V gene. The CDR3 is 14 amino acids. V was clipped by 6 bases and J by 4 bases, with 13 bases between them. This sample is drawn from a study of patients with pleural tuberculosis. TCRdb itself ran the reads through MiXCR, one entry per CDR3 protein. Here the sample spans 29,000 or so distinct CDR3 sequences, about a sixth being singletons. The TCR comes from a human donor with pleural tuberculosis. The sequencing sample was made of peripheral blood. V usage is TRBV6-1 and J usage is TRBJ1-5, with no clear D. Here the CDR3 DNA reads TGTGCCAGCAGCCCCGCGGGGTCGAATCAGCCCCAGCATTTT. Protein sequence: CASSPAGSNQPQHF.